This T cell receptor beta chain was observed in a study of human T cells and chemical hapten exposure. About the research overall: Per-sample TCR yield variability stemmed mainly from small pooled library volume differences. Study-wide findings and caveats: Healthy individuals' immune responses may differ from those of donors, who had alopecia.

TCRdb used MiXCR to reprocess the RACE reads, holding one entry per CDR3 protein. The sample includes 40,000 to 50,000 distinct CDR3 sequences, 9.5% to 15% of them seen just once. About this clonotype itself: Its antigen is not identified.

Time point indicated: pre-sensitization, week 0. Treatment: therapeutic diphenylcyclopropenone sensitization with weekly scalp DPC. Non-pregnant alopecia patients aged 18 to 70, suitable for DPC therapy. Trimming cost V 5 bases and J 1 base, with 5 bases left between them. CDR1 and CDR2 from the germline V gene are SQVTM and ANQGSEA. The CDR3 loop spans 11 amino acids. The sequence came from a woman under 40 with alopecia areata. Some clones in this sample may be carry-over from other donors' samples. This sequence joins TRBV29-1 and TRBJ2-5; no firm D call. Sequenced here: whole blood, sampled in connection with sensitization to the hapten diphenylcyclopropenone (DPC). The CDR3 here is CSVTIQETQYF. Written as DNA, the CDR3 is TGCAGCGTTACAATCCAAGAGACCCAGTACTTC.